Following are 6 T cell receptor beta chains from one sample sequenced in a study of breast tumors, draining lymph nodes, adjacent tissues. The lymph nodes were axillary draining lymph nodes from breast cancer patients. TCRdb recomputed calls from the multiplex PCR reads with MiXCR, one row per CDR3 protein. There are nearly 110,000 distinct CDR3 sequences in the sample; more than 25% occur only once, and 5.5% to 7% lies in the top ten. Sequencing was carried out using axillary lymph node tissue. The source is a female donor with breast cancer. Some clones in this sample may be carry-over from other donors' samples.

In this sample, this clonotype turned up many times. This rearrangement joins TRBV28 to TRBJ1-5, with TRBD1 matching 8 bases. CDR3 length: 14 residues. Trimming took 5 bases from V and 4 from J; bases not matched to a gene: 4. Germline V gene lookup returns CDR1 MDHEN and CDR2 SYDVKM. CDR3 protein: CASSGNRGNQPQHF. The CDR3 coding sequence is TGTGCCAGCAGTGGTAACAGGGGGAATCAGCCCCAGCATTTT.

V is TRBV19 and J is TRBJ1-1, with a tentative D call TRBD1 (6 bases). Trimming shortened V by 2 bases and J by 6 bases, and 10 bases separated the two germline ends. Germline assignment: CDR1 LNHDA and CDR2 SQIVND (reference sequence). The CDR3 length is 13 residues. CDR3 sequence reads: CASSIYGGAEAFF. DNA of the CDR3: TGTGCCAGTAGTATATACGGGGGCGCTGAAGCTTTCTTT.

This clonotype came up many times. V is TRBV6-1 and J is TRBJ2-7, with D tentatively TRBD1 (5 bases). With 1 base removed from V and 5 bases from J, the gap between germline ends came to 9 bases. The CDR3 is made up of 13 amino acids. Germline V gives CDR1 MNHNS, CDR2 SASEGT. CDR3 region: CASSEVRGNEQYF. The CDR3 DNA follows: TGTGCCAGCAGTGAAGTAAGGGGAAACGAGCAGTACTTC.

Comment on this clonotype: No conserved phenylalanine or tryptophan is present at the end of the CDR3, so a read error is the likely explanation. The chain carries TRBV20-1 and TRBJ1-5, with D perhaps matching TRBD1 (5 bases). The CDR3 is 15 residues long. Germline CDR1 reads DFQATT; CDR2 reads SNEGSKA (reference sequence). Trimming cost V 3 bases and J 4 bases, with 16 bases left between them. The CDR3 coding sequence is TGCAGTGCTAGGGCCCTCGGGGCAGGGAATCAGCCCCAGCATCTT. Its protein product is CSARALGAGNQPQHL.

This chain joins TRBV27 and TRBJ2-4; 10 nucleotides align to TRBD2. CDR3 length: 14 amino acids. The V gene end was trimmed by 2 bases and the J gene end by 7 bases; junction bases not matched to a gene: 2. CDR1 is MNHEY, CDR2 SMNVEV, per germline (reference sequence). The CDR3 is CASSLGLADNIQYF. The CDR3 bases are TGTGCCAGCAGTTTAGGACTAGCGGACAACATTCAGTACTTC.

This clonotype was recorded at least ten times. The chain recombines TRBV5-4 with TRBJ2-7, with 8 bases identical to TRBD2. The V and J ends lost 0 bases and 5 bases, in that order; junction bases with no gene match: 7. The CDR3 has 15 amino acids. CDR1 and CDR2 (germline): SGHNT, YYREEE (reference sequence). The CDR3 nucleotides are TGTGCCAGCAGCTTGGACGGGGGGGCTAACCACGAGCAGTACTTC. Translation: CASSLDGGANHEQYF.